This passage covers 3 T cell receptor beta chains from one sample sequenced in a study of blood T cell repertoires in COVID-19. Sequenced by immunoSEQ multiplex PCR; TCRdb stores in-frame clones only, minus some. In the table there are roughly 350,000 clones, about 89% of which are singletons. Sequenced: peripheral blood. The receptors come from a woman aged 50 to 65 with COVID-19, enrolled during active disease.

The rearrangement links TRBV5-1 to TRBJ1-1; 10 bases match TRBD1. This CDR3 spans 13 amino acids. Germline V gives CDR1 SGHRS, CDR2 YFSETQ. V shed 3 bases and J 11 bases; nucleotides not matched to a gene: 7. DNA of the CDR3: TGCGCCAGCAGCTCTAGACAGGGGGCGGATGCTTTCTTT. This encodes CASSSRQGADAFF.

The rearrangement links TRBV29-1 to TRBJ2-5; 7 bases are a match to TRBD2. With 6 bases clipped from V and 5 bases from J, the junction kept 6 bases outside the gene matches. The CDR3 totals 12 residues. In germline, CDR1 is SQVTM, CDR2 ANQGSEA. CDR3 DNA: TGCAGCGTCTCCGACGGGGGGGAGACCCAGTACTTC. Its protein product is CSVSDGGETQYF.

The chain uses TRBV20-1 and TRBJ2-1, with no clear D. This CDR3 is built from 11 residues. Trimming took off 6 bases at V and 6 bases at J, with 9 bases between the two ends. Per the germline V gene, CDR1 is DFQATT and CDR2 is SNEGSKA (reference sequence). In DNA, the CDR3 is TGCAGTGCGACACCAAGCAATGAGCAGTTCTTC. This encodes CSATPSNEQFF.